These 22 T cell receptor beta chains originate from one sample sequenced in a study of T cell changes during pregnancy in multiple sclerosis. The repertoire was sequenced with immunoSEQ multiplex PCR; TCRdb's copy has only in-frame clones and lacks some. Of around 67,000 clones in the sample, roughly nine tenths are singletons; the top ten hold roughly 9.5%. The material sequenced was peripheral blood, taken after pregnancy. All receptors derive from a female donor in good health, enrolled as a control in a pregnancy study.

The gene calls are TRBV15 and TRBJ2-1; 9 nucleotides align to TRBD2. Germline trimming cut 0 bases from V and 10 bases from J; bases unmatched to any gene: 10. The germline V gene encodes CDR1 LNHNV and CDR2 YYDKDF (reference sequence). The CDR3 has 16 amino acids. This chain's CDR3 is CATSRDRAGGSLEQFF. The CDR3 DNA sequence: TGTGCCACCAGCAGAGATAGGGCGGGGGGGTCTCTGGAGCAGTTCTTC.

The chain joins TRBV4-3 to TRBJ2-3, with D possibly matching TRBD2 (6 bases). Germline assignment: CDR1 LGHNA and CDR2 YSLEER. The V end lost 3 bases, the J end lost 6 bases, and 16 bases lay between the germline ends. This CDR3 has 15 amino acids. CDR3 bases: TGCGCCAGCAGCCAGGAGATCCGGGACTTCGATACGCAGTATTTT. It translates to CASSQEIRDFDTQYF.

The chain combines TRBV19 with TRBJ2-6; TRBD2 agrees at 7 bases. The CDR3 length is 17 residues. CDR1 LNHDA and CDR2 SQIVND come from the germline V gene (reference sequence). V trimming: 7 bases; J trimming: 0 bases; junction bases outside the gene matches: 9. The CDR3 protein is CASTIGRGVSGANVLTF. DNA for the CDR3: TGTGCCAGTACAATTGGACGGGGGGTCTCTGGGGCCAACGTCCTGACTTTC.

V is TRBV4-1 and J is TRBJ2-5, with 9 bases fitting TRBD1. CDR1 MGHRA and CDR2 YSYEKL come from the germline V gene. There are 14 residues in the CDR3. After removal of 4 bases from V and 6 bases from J, the junction contained 6 bases not matched to a gene. CDR3: CASSPGGTGKTQYF. The CDR3 DNA is TGCGCCAGCAGCCCTGGGGGGACAGGGAAGACCCAGTACTTC.

The V and J genes are TRBV18 and TRBJ2-7, with 12 bases lining up with TRBD2. Germline V gene sequence: CDR1 KGHSH, CDR2 LQKENI. With 5 bases clipped from V and 7 bases from J, the junction kept 3 bases outside the gene matches. The CDR3 extends over 13 amino acids. For the CDR3, the DNA is TGTGCCAGCTCAACCCTAGCGGGAGGGGAGCAGTACTTC. Translated: CASSTLAGGEQYF.

The chain carries TRBV30 and TRBJ1-1; weak D call: TRBD1 (5 bases). V was cut by 8 bases and J by 6 bases, with 16 bases left in between. This CDR3 is 12 amino acids long. Germline V CDR1 and CDR2: GTSNPN, SVGIG (reference sequence). The CDR3 DNA sequence: TGTGCCCAAACCAGTGGGGCAGCTGAAGCTTTCTTT. It specifies CAQTSGAAEAFF.

The rearrangement uses TRBV5-4 and TRBJ2-7; 9 bases fit TRBD1. The V gene end was trimmed by 1 base and the J gene end by 0 bases; junction bases not matched to a gene: 2. This CDR3 has 15 amino acids. The germline gives CDR1 SGHNT, CDR2 YYREEE (reference sequence). CDR3 loop: CASSLKGQGSYEQYF. The CDR3 DNA sequence: TGTGCCAGCAGCTTGAAGGGACAGGGCTCCTACGAGCAGTACTTC.

This clone was counted a few times. The chain links TRBV2 to TRBJ1-2; 8 bases agree with TRBD1. This CDR3 comprises 17 residues. Germline values: CDR1 SNHLY, CDR2 FYNNEI. Trimming removed 5 bases from V and 3 bases from J; junction bases left unmatched: 14. The CDR3 region is CASSSSGTGPPYYGYTF. The CDR3 DNA follows: TGTGCCAGCAGTTCCTCCGGGACAGGTCCGCCTTACTATGGCTACACCTTC.

The chain employs TRBV30 and TRBJ1-4, with D hard to call. Trimming removed 1 base at V and 8 bases at J, with 8 bases between. Per germline, CDR1 GTSNPN and CDR2 SVGIG (reference sequence). The CDR3 covers 12 residues. The CDR3 bases are TGTGCCTGGAGTGCACTCCGGGAAAAACTGTTTTTT. It specifies CAWSALREKLFF.

The chain carries TRBV7-2 and TRBJ2-1; a weak D match, TRBD1 (5 bases). This CDR3 has 13 residues. Trimming removed 5 bases from V and 6 bases from J, with 11 bases in between. CDR1 is SGHTA and CDR2 is FQGNSA in the germline V gene. The CDR3 loop is CASSPGHLNEQFF. The CDR3 DNA reads as TGTGCCAGCAGCCCAGGACACCTCAATGAGCAGTTCTTC.

This clone was picked up one time. The chain combines TRBV7-8 with TRBJ2-1, with D tentatively TRBD1 (6 bases). Trimming took off 4 bases at V and 12 bases at J, with 37 bases between the two ends. This CDR3 is 20 amino acids long. Germline V gene sequence: CDR1 SGHVS, CDR2 FQNEAQ. CDR3 region: CASSSRDRRPKSSSIAGQFF. CDR3 DNA sequence: TGTGCCAGCAGCTCCCGAGACAGGCGACCGAAGTCGTCGTCAATAGCCGGGCAGTTCTTC.

The chain has TRBV19 and TRBJ1-2, with 10 bases that match TRBD1. CDR1 is LNHDA and CDR2 is SQIVND in the germline V gene (reference sequence). The trim removed 6 bases at V and 4 bases at J, leaving 5 bases unmatched. The CDR3 has 14 residues. CDR3 sequence (DNA): TGTGCCAGTAGCCGACAGGGGGCGAGCTATGGCTACACCTTC. Encoded protein: CASSRQGASYGYTF.

The chain's CDR3 is CASSSGQGEGYTF. The CDR3 bases are TGTGCCAGCAGCTCCGGACAGGGGGAAGGCTACACCTTC. The chain joins TRBV11-3 to TRBJ1-2, with 10 bases lining up with TRBD1. This CDR3 has 13 amino acids. Germline V lookup: CDR1 SGHNT, CDR2 YENEEA. Trimming removed 4 bases from V and 8 bases from J; junction bases left unmatched: 4.

This clone was seen just once. V gene TRBV5-1 combines with J gene TRBJ2-1, with D possibly matching TRBD2 (5 bases). Germline-derived CDR1 and CDR2 are SGHRS and YFSETQ. The CDR3 is 16 residues long. V dropped 2 bases and J dropped 1 base, with 13 bases sitting between them. The CDR3 nucleotides read TGCGCCAGCAGCTTTCGAACTAGAGGATCCTACAATGAGCAGTTCTTC. Translated, it gives CASSFRTRGSYNEQFF.

The chain carries TRBV10-3 and TRBJ2-7; D might be TRBD1 (6 bases). This CDR3 contains 13 residues. Germline lookup yields CDR1 ENHRY and CDR2 SYGVKD. V was cut by 9 bases and J by 5 bases, with 17 bases left in between. In nucleotides, the CDR3 is TGTGCCATTCAACAGGGATACGGGCACGAGCAGTACTTC. Translation gives CAIQQGYGHEQYF.

The chain has TRBV10-3 and TRBJ1-5, with D possibly TRBD1 on 5 matching bases. The V gene lost 0 bases and the J gene lost 3 bases, with 12 bases spanning the gap. Germline V lookup: CDR1 ENHRY, CDR2 SYGVKD. The CDR3 has 16 residues. The CDR3 here is CAISESSGGDNQPQHF. The CDR3 nucleotides read TGTGCCATCAGTGAGTCATCGGGGGGAGACAATCAGCCCCAGCATTTT.

The J gene is TRBJ2-5, the V gene TRBV15; D is ambiguous. The CDR3 spans 13 residues. V lost 4 bases to trimming and J lost 4 bases, with 10 bases between them. Germline V gene lookup returns CDR1 LNHNV and CDR2 YYDKDF (reference sequence). The CDR3 sequence: CATSILAVETQYF. As DNA, the CDR3 is TGTGCCACCAGCATATTAGCTGTAGAGACCCAGTACTTC.

This clone was detected only once. This chain links TRBV4-3 with TRBJ2-7, with D possibly being TRBD2 (7 bases). This CDR3 is 13 amino acids long. Germline V gene lookup returns CDR1 LGHNA and CDR2 YSLEER. Deletions cut 4 bases from V and 4 bases from J, with 11 bases between. CDR3 protein: CASSPGGGYEQYF. The CDR3 DNA is TGCGCCAGCAGCCCGGGGGGCGGATACGAGCAGTACTTC.

The rearrangement links TRBV7-2 to TRBJ2-1; D is undetermined. The germline V and J ends were trimmed by 4 bases and 4 bases, with 14 bases remaining between them. CDR1 and CDR2 from the germline V gene are SGHTA and FQGNSA. This CDR3 region has 15 residues. The CDR3 sequence is CASSSLALGYNEQFF. As DNA, the CDR3 is TGTGCCAGCAGCTCGCTGGCCCTCGGGTACAATGAGCAGTTCTTC.

The V and J genes are TRBV11-2 and TRBJ2-1; TRBD2 matches at 7 bases. J gave up 6 bases and V 5 bases, and 7 bases lay outside the gene matches. This CDR3 has 14 amino acids. CDR1 and CDR2 from the germline V gene are SGHAT and FQNNGV. CDR3 loop: CASSPLPGGNEQFF. In nucleotides, the CDR3 is TGTGCCAGCAGCCCTCTGCCGGGGGGCAATGAGCAGTTCTTC.

Only one count was recorded for this clone. One junction end disagrees with the germline gene, perhaps due to a read error. J is TRBJ2-1 and V is TRBV2, with 10 bases lining up with TRBD2. Per germline, CDR1 SNHLY and CDR2 FYNNEI. The CDR3 covers 15 residues. CDR3 loop: CASREAGGPYNEQFF. In nucleotides, the CDR3 is TGTGCCAGCAGGGAAGCGGGGGGGCCTTATAATGAGCAGTTCTTC.

The gene calls are TRBV25-1 and TRBJ1-2, with D possibly matching TRBD1 (5 bases). The CDR3 loop spans 14 amino acids. From germline, CDR1 is MGHDK and CDR2 SYGVNS. The ends were cut back, 5 bases at V and 2 bases at J, with 12 bases in the middle. CDR3: CASSITGLNYGYTF. Written as DNA, the CDR3 is TGTGCCAGCAGTATCACGGGACTCAACTATGGCTACACCTTC.